This T cell receptor beta chain was sequenced for a study of T cell responses to AZD1222 COVID-19 vaccine. The germline V and J ends were trimmed by 4 bases and 0 bases, with 4 bases remaining between them. CDR3 size: 13 residues. Germline V gene data show CDR1 as SNHLY and CDR2 as FYNNEI. Whole-study results and caveats: Clonal diversity may have been underestimated, and the donors were mostly white British, with more females than males. Among spike-specific TCRs, nearly half reportedly target unmutated variant regions. Distributed over spike, vaccine-associated CD4 TCRs predominated at 160-218 and 743-854.

The data were produced by immunoSEQ multiplex PCR, yet TCRdb's version contains in-frame clones alone and is incomplete. The sample comprises about 81,000 clones, about nine tenths of which are singletons, and 5% to 5.5% rests with the top ten. Worth noting for this clone: What it binds is not known.

The receptor's source is an adult who received the AZD1222 COVID-19 vaccine. The sample was peripheral blood, taken 28 days after the second AZD1222 dose. The chain is built from TRBV2 and TRBJ1-5; D is unclear. The CDR3 DNA reads TGTGCCAGCAGTGGGGATAGCAATCAGCCCCAGCATTTT. It specifies CASSGDSNQPQHF. Variable domain in full (rest from reference TRBV2 and TRBJ1-5): EPEVTQTPSHQVTQMGQEVILRCVPISNHLYFYWYRQILGQKVEFLVSFYNNEISEKSEIFDDQFSVERPDGSNFTLKIRSTKLEDSAMYFCASSGDSNQPQHFGDGTRLSIL.